These T cell receptor beta chains were read from a single sample in a study of blood T cell repertoires in COVID-19. The table came from immunoSEQ multiplex PCR; TCRdb's copy has only in-frame clones and leaves some out. The sample has a few hundred thousand clones; around 89% are singletons. What was sequenced was PBMCs or T cells enriched from blood (not recorded which). The receptors were sampled from a woman aged 40 to 55 who had recovered from COVID-19. The CDR3 runs from the conserved cysteine through the conserved F or W. The D gene is left open where the match is weak. Only part of the rows carry a size: once, few, many, or a class if the clone is expanded.

v_gene	d_gene	abundance	j_gene	CDR3nt	CDR3aa
TRBV2	-	-	TRBJ2-7	TGTGCCAGCAGTTTTTTCAGGGCCGCCTACGAGCAGTACTTC	CASSFFRAAYEQYF
TRBV5-6	TRBD2	-	TRBJ2-1	TGTGCCAGCATGGGCGGGAGGGATACTAAGCAGTTCTTC	CASMGGRDTKQFF
TRBV4-1	-	-	TRBJ2-7	TGCGCCAGCAGCCGACAGACAGACACCTACGAGCAGTACTTC	CASSRQTDTYEQYF
TRBV7-2	TRBD2	-	TRBJ2-2	TGTGCCAGCAGCTTAAGCCCAGCGGGGGGGGTCGGGGAGCTGTTTTTT	CASSLSPAGGVGELFF
TRBV28	TRBD1	-	TRBJ1-1	TGTGCCAGCAGTTTGGGAGGACAGGGAGGCACTGAAGCTTTCTTT	CASSLGGQGGTEAFF
TRBV19	-	-	TRBJ1-5	TGTGCCAGTAGTATAGCGGAGAACGGACAACCCCAGCATTTT	CASSIAENGQPQHF
TRBV7-9	-	-	TRBJ2-7	TGTGCCAGCAGCTTAGAACAGGGAGTAACCTACGAGCAGTACTTC	CASSLEQGVTYEQYF
TRBV7-3	-	-	TRBJ2-2	TGTGCCAGCAGCTTTGGGCCAGCGAACACCGGGGAGCTGTTTTTT	CASSFGPANTGELFF
TRBV20-1	-	-	TRBJ1-4	TGCAGTGCTAGTAGGAGGGGTACCGAAAAACTGTTTTTT	CSASRRGTEKLFF
TRBV7-2	TRBD1	-	TRBJ1-6	TGTGCCAGCAGCCCCAGGGGGACGATGAATTCACCCCTCCACTTT	CASSPRGTMNSPLHF
TRBV2	-	-	TRBJ1-4	TGTGCCAGCACTATAGAGCTGTCGGGGTTTGAAAAACTGTTTTTT	CASTIELSGFEKLFF
TRBV30	TRBD1	-	TRBJ1-5	TGTGCCTGGAGAGCTCGACAGGGGCGCAATCAGCCCCAGCATTTT	CAWRARQGRNQPQHF
TRBV19	TRBD1	once	TRBJ2-5	TGTGCCAGTAGTATAGGGGACAGCACTAAAGAGACCCAGTACTTC	CASSIGDSTKETQYF
TRBV6-2/TRBV6-3	TRBD1	-	TRBJ1-5	TGTGCCAGCAGTCAAGCCGGGACAGGGTACAATCAGCCCCAGCATTTT	CASSQAGTGYNQPQHF
TRBV28	-	-	TRBJ1-5	TGTGCCAGCAGTTATTATTCGTATAGCAATCAGCCCCAGCATTTT	CASSYYSYSNQPQHF
TRBV30	-	-	TRBJ1-5	TGTGCCTGGAGTCTACAGGGAACGTTGAATCAGCCCCAGCATTTT	CAWSLQGTLNQPQHF
TRBV19	-	-	TRBJ1-4	TGTGCCAGTACCCCAACTGGAGGTGAAAAACTGTTTTTT	CASTPTGGEKLFF
TRBV9	TRBD1	-	TRBJ1-3	TGTGCCAGCAGCGTTATGGGGACAGCTGGAAACACCATATATTTT	CASSVMGTAGNTIYF